One and the same sample provided the 6 T cell receptor beta chains below, sequenced in a study of blood T cell repertoires in COVID-19. Sequencing used immunoSEQ multiplex PCR; TCRdb keeps in-frame clones, though not all of them. This repertoire shows about 380,000 clones, about 87% found once; its top ten account for approximately 1.2%. Sequenced input: PBMCs or T cells enriched from blood (not recorded which). These receptors all come from a man aged 30 to 45 who had recovered from COVID-19.

The chain couples TRBV27 to TRBJ2-7, with D uncertain. Germline V lookup: CDR1 MNHEY, CDR2 SMNVEV (reference sequence). The CDR3 is 14 amino acids. V lost 1 base and J lost 0, with 7 bases in between. The CDR3 protein is CASSLWSSSYEQYF. The CDR3 DNA reads TGTGCCAGCAGTTTATGGAGCAGCTCCTACGAGCAGTACTTC.

The V gene is TRBV6-2 or TRBV6-3, the J gene TRBJ2-2; a possible D gene is TRBD2 (5 bases). V lost 4 bases and J lost 5, with 17 bases in between. In germline, CDR1 is MNHEY, CDR2 SVGEGT. The CDR3 has 16 amino acids. This CDR3 reads CASSSRSVRGTGELFF. DNA for the CDR3: TGTGCCAGCAGTTCAAGGTCCGTTAGAGGGACCGGGGAGCTGTTTTTT.

The chain recombines TRBV9 with TRBJ2-1, with TRBD2 identical over 10 bases. The V gene end was trimmed by 0 bases and the J gene end by 8 bases; junction bases not matched to a gene: 8. Germline lookup yields CDR1 SGDLS and CDR2 YYNGEE. CDR3 length equals 16 residues. This CDR3 reads CASSVDPAGGPDEQFF. The CDR3 nucleotides read TGTGCCAGCAGCGTAGATCCAGCGGGGGGGCCGGATGAGCAGTTCTTC.

This clone was counted a single time. This rearrangement joins TRBV7-9 to TRBJ1-3; no clear D. The CDR3 is 14 amino acids. From germline, CDR1 is SEHNR and CDR2 FQNEAQ (reference sequence). V shed 4 bases and J shed 2 bases, with 9 bases lying between them. CDR3 nucleotides: TGTGCCAGCAGCTCGACAACGGCTGGAAACACCATATATTTT. This gives the protein CASSSTTAGNTIYF. The variable domain in full, completed from reference TRBV7-9 and TRBJ1-3, reads DTGVSQNPRHKITKRGQNVTFRCDPISEHNRLYWYRQTLGQGPEFLTYFQNEAQLEKSRLLSDRFSAERPKGSFSTLEIQRTEQGDSAMYLCASSSTTAGNTIYFGEGSWLTVV.

This clone has only a few counts. The rearrangement links TRBV6-5 to TRBJ1-1; TRBD1 matches at 7 bases. The CDR3 runs 14 residues. J was trimmed by 4 bases and V by 5 bases; bases with no gene match: 7. Germline lookup yields CDR1 MNHEY and CDR2 SVGAGI. CDR3: CASSPNRGPTEAFF. CDR3 coding DNA: TGTGCCAGCAGTCCTAACAGGGGACCCACTGAAGCTTTCTTT.

The chain links TRBV20-1 to TRBJ2-1, with D uncertain. The CDR3 is 10 amino acids. Germline V lookup: CDR1 DFQATT, CDR2 SNEGSKA (reference sequence). V lost 6 bases to trimming and J lost 6 bases, with 6 bases between them. This CDR3 reads CSARLNEQFF. CDR3 nucleotides: TGCAGTGCCCGTCTCAATGAGCAGTTCTTC.